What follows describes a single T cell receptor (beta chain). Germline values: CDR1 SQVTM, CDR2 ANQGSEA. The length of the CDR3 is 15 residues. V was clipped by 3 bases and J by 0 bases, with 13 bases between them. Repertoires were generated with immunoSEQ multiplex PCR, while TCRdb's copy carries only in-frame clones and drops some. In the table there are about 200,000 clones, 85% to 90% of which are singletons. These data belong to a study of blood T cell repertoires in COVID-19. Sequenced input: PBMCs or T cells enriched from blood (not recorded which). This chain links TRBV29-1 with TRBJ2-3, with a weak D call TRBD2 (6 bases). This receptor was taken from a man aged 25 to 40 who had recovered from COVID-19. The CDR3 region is CSVDELAISTDTQYF. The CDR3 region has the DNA TGCAGCGTTGACGAACTAGCAATTAGCACAGATACGCAGTATTTT.